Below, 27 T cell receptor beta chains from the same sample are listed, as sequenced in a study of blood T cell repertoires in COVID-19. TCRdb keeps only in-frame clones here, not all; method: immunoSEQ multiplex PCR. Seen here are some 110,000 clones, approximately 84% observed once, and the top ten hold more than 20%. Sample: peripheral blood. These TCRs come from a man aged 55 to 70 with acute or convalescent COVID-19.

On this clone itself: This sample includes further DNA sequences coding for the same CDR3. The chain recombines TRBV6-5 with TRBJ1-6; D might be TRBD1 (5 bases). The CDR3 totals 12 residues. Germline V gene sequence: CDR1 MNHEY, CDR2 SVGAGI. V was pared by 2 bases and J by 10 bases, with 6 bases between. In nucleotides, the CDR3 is TGTGCCAGCAGTTACCGGGGGTCACCCCTCCACTTT. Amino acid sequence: CASSYRGSPLHF.

CDR3 protein: CASSFPPGQAPNEQFF. The CDR3 region has the DNA TGTGCCAGCAGCTTCCCGCCGGGACAGGCTCCCAATGAGCAGTTCTTC. The chain recombines TRBV5-6 with TRBJ2-1; 8 bases are a match to TRBD1. Germline CDR1 is SGHDT and CDR2 is YYEEEE. There are 16 residues in the CDR3. Unmatched junction bases numbered 10, after V lost 2 bases and J lost 6 bases.

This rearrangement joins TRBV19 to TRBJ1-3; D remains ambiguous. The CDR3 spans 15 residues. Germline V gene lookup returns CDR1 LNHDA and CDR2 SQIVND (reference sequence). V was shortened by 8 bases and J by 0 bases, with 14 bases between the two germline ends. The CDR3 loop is CASGFTDHSGNTIYF. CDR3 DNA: TGTGCCAGTGGCTTTACAGACCACTCTGGAAACACCATATATTTT.

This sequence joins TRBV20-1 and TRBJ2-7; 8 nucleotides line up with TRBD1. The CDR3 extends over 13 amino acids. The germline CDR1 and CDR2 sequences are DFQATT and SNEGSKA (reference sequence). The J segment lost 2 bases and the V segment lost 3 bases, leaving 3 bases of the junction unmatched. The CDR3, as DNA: TGCAGTGCTAGTACAGGGGGACCCTACGAGCAGTACTTC. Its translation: CSASTGGPYEQYF.

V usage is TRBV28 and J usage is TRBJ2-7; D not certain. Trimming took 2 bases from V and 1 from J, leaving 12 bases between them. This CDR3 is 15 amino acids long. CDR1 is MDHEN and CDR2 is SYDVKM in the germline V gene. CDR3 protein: CASSLPTSNSYEQYF. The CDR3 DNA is TGTGCCAGCAGTTTACCGACTTCCAATTCCTACGAGCAGTACTTC. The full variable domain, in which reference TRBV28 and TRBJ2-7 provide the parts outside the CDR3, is DVKVTQSSRYLVKRTGEKVFLECVQDMDHENMFWYRQDPGLGLRLIYFSYDVKMKEKGDIPEGYSVSREKKERFSLILESASTNQTSMYLCASSLPTSNSYEQYFGPGTRLTVT.

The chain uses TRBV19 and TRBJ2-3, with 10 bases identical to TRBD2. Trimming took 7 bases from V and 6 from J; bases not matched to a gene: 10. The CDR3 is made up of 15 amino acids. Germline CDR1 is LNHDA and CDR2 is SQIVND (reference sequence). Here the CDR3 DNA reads TGTGCCAGTATCCCCCCTAGCGGGAGCTTGGATACGCAGTATTTT. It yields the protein CASIPPSGSLDTQYF. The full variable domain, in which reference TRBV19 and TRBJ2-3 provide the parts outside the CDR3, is DGGITQSPKYLFRKEGQNVTLSCEQNLNHDAMYWYRQDPGQGLRLIYYSQIVNDFQKGDIAEGYSVSREKKESFPLTVTSAQKNPTAFYLCASIPPSGSLDTQYFGPGTRLTVL.

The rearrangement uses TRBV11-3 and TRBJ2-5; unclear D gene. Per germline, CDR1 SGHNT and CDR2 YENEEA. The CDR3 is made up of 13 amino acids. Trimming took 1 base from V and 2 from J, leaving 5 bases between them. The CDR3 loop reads CASSLGRQETQYF. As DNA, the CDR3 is TGTGCCAGCAGCTTAGGCAGGCAAGAGACCCAGTACTTC.

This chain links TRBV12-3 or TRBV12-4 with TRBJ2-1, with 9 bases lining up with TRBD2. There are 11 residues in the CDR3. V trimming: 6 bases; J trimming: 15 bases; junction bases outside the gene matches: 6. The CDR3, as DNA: TGTGCCAGCAGAGAGCGGGAGGCCGTGTTCTTC. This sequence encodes CASREREAVFF.

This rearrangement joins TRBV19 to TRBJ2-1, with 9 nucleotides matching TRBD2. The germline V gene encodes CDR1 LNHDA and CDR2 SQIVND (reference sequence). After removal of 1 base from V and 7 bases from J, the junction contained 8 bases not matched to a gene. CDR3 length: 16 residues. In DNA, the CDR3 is TGTGCCAGTAGTATAGGGGCGGGAGGGGCTTTGAATGAGCAGTTCTTC. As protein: CASSIGAGGALNEQFF.

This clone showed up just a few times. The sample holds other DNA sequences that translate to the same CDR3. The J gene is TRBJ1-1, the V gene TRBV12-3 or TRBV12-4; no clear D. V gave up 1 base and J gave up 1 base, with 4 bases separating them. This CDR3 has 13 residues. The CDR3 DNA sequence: TGTGCCAGCAGTTTAGGAGGGAACACTGAAGCTTTCTTT. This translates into CASSLGGNTEAFF.

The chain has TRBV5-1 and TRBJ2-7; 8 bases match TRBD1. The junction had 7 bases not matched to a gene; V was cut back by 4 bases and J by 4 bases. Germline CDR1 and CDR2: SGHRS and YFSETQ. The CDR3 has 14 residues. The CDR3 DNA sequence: TGCGCCAGCAGCCAAGGGACAGGTCTATACGAGCAGTACTTC. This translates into CASSQGTGLYEQYF.

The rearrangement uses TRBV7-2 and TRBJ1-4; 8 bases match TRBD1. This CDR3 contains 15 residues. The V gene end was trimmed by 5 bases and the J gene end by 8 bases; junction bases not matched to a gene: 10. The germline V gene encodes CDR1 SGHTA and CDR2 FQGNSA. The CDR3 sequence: CASSARQGRREKLFF. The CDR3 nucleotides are TGTGCCAGCAGCGCCCGACAGGGGAGGAGAGAAAAACTGTTTTTT.

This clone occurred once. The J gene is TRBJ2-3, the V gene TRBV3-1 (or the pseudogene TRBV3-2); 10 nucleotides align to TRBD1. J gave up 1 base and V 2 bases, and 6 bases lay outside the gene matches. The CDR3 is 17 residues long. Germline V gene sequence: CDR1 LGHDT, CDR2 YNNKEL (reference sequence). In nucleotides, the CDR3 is TGTGCCAGCAGCCAAAGGGACAGGGGTAGGGGCACAGATACGCAGTATTTT. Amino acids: CASSQRDRGRGTDTQYF.

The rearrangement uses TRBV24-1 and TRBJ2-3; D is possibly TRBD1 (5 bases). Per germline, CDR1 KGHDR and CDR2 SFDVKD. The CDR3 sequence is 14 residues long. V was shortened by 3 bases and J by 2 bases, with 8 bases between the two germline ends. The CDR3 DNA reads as TGTGCCACCAGTGATCAGGGTCACACAGATACGCAGTATTTT. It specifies CATSDQGHTDTQYF.

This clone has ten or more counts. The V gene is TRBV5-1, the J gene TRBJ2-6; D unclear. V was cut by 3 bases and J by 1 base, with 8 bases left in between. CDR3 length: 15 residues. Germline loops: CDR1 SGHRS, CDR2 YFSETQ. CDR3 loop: CASSSQASGANVLTF. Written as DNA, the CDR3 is TGCGCCAGCAGCTCTCAGGCTTCTGGGGCCAACGTCCTGACTTTC.

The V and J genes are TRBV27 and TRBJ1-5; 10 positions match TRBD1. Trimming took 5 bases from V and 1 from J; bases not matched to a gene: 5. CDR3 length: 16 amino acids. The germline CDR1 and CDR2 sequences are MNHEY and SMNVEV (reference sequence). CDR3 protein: CASSPRQGASNQPQHF. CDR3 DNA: TGTGCCAGCAGTCCAAGACAGGGGGCGAGCAATCAGCCCCAGCATTTT.

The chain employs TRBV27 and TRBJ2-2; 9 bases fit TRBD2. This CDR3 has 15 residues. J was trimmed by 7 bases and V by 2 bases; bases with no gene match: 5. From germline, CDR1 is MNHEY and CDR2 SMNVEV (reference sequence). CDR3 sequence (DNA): TGTGCCAGCAGTTTACGCGGGAGGGCTAGCGGGGAGCTGTTTTTT. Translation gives CASSLRGRASGELFF.

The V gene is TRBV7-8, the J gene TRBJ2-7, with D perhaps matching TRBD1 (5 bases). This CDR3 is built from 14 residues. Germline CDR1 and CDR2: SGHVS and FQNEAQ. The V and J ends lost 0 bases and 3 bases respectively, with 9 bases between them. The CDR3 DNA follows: TGTGCCAGCAGCTTAGCCGCAGGGAACTACGAGCAGTACGTC. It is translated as CASSLAAGNYEQYV.

The DNA for the CDR3 is TGTGCCAGCAGTCTCGGGGACTGGAGCTCCTACAATGAGCAGTTCTTC. It codes for CASSLGDWSSYNEQFF. This chain connects TRBV2 to TRBJ2-1, with D possibly being TRBD2 (6 bases). Trimming pared 5 bases from V and 0 bases from J, leaving 14 bases between. The CDR3 has 16 amino acids. CDR1 is SNHLY, CDR2 FYNNEI, per germline.

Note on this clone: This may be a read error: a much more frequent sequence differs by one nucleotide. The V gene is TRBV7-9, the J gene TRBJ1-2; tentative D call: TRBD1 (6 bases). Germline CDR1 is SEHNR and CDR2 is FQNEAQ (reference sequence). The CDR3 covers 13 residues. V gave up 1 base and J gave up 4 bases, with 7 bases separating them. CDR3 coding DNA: TGTGCCAGCAGCTTAGGACAGGTCTATGGCTACACCTTC. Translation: CASSLGQVYGYTF.

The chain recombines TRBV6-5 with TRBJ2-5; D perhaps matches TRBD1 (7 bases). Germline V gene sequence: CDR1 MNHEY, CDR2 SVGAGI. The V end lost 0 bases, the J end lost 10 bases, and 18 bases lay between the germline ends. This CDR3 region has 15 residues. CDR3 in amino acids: CASSYSRGPGGNQYF. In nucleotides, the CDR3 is TGTGCCAGCAGTTACTCGAGGGGGCCCGGAGGGAACCAGTACTTC.

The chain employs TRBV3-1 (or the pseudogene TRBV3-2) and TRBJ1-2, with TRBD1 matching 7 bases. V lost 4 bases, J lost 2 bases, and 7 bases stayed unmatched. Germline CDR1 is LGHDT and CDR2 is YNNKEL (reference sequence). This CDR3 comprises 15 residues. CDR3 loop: CASSPSGTANYGYTF. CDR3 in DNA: TGTGCCAGCAGCCCCTCCGGGACAGCAAACTATGGCTACACCTTC.

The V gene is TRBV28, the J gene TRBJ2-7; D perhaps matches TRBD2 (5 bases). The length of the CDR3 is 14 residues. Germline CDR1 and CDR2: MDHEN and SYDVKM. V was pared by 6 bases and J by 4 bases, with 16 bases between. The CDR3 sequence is CASSYPGRRYEQYF. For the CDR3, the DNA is TGTGCCAGCAGCTATCCCGGCAGGAGGTACGAGCAGTACTTC.

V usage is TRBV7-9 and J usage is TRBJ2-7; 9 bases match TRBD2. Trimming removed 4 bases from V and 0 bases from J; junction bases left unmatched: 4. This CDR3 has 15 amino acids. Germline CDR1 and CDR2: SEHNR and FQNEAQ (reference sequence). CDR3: CASSSSGTSSYEQYV. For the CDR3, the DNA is TGTGCCAGCAGCTCTAGCGGGACCAGCTCCTACGAGCAGTACGTC.

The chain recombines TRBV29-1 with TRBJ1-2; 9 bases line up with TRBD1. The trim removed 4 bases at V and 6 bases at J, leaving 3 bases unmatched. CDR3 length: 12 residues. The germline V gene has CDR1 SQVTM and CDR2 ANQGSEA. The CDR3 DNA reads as TGCAGCGTTGTAGGGGACAGGGATGGCTACACCTTC. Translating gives CSVVGDRDGYTF.

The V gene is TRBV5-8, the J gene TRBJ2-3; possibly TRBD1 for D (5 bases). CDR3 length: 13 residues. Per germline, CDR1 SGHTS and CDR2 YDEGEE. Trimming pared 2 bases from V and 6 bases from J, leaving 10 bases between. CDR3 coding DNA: TGTGCCAGCAGCTTCAGGGCATGGGATACGCAGTATTTT. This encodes CASSFRAWDTQYF.

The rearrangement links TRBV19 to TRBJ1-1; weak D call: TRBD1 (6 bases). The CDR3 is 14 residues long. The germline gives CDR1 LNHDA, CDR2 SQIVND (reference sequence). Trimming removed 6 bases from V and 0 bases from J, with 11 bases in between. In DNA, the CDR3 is TGTGCCAGTAGGGAACAGGGTCTGAACACTGAAGCTTTCTTT. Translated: CASREQGLNTEAFF.